Presented here are 28 T cell receptor beta chains from one specimen sequenced in a study of T cell responses to AZD1222 COVID-19 vaccine (dated by TCRdb to the early 2020s). Receptor amplification or capture employed the immunoSEQ multiplex PCR assay. TCRdb holds this immuneACCESS table with in-frame rearrangements only. Some clones are missing; in checked studies, unresolved V genes explain under half, and the rest has no known cause. The sample has roughly 180,000 clones on record, around 87% of them singletons. The biggest ten clones account for 2.5% to 3% of the sample. This specimen's time point label, interpreted: baseline before first vaccination. The label giving this sample's treatment or condition can be read as: meningococcal conjugate vaccine given as trial control. The material was peripheral blood, obtained on day 0 of MenACWY control vaccination. These receptors originate from an adult in good health.

The chain links TRBV27 to TRBJ2-7; a possible D gene is TRBD1 (6 bases). Germline V gene sequence: CDR1 MNHEY, CDR2 SMNVEV (reference sequence). This CDR3 is 12 amino acids long. The V end was cut by 5 bases, the J end by 6 bases, with 11 bases between. In DNA, the CDR3 is TGTGCCAGCAGTCCCACAGGGTCCGAGCAGTACTTC. This gives the protein CASSPTGSEQYF.

The chain joins TRBV29-1 to TRBJ2-3; TRBD2 matches 8 bases. CDR1 is SQVTM, CDR2 ANQGSEA, per germline. The CDR3 has 14 residues. V gave up 4 bases and J gave up 5 bases; unmatched junction bases: 8. CDR3 residues: CSVGRGVGGDTQYF. The CDR3 coding sequence is TGCAGCGTTGGGCGGGGGGTCGGAGGAGATACGCAGTATTTT.

This clone was detected only a few times. The rearrangement joins TRBV19 to TRBJ1-3, with a weak D call TRBD1 (5 bases). Germline V gene lookup returns CDR1 LNHDA and CDR2 SQIVND (reference sequence). This CDR3 comprises 15 residues. V dropped 5 bases and J dropped 0 bases, with 11 bases sitting between them. The CDR3: CASSLRQPSGNTIYF. The CDR3 DNA sequence: TGTGCCAGTAGTCTTAGACAGCCCTCTGGAAACACCATATATTTT.

The chain recombines TRBV6-5 with TRBJ2-7, with 7 bases fitting TRBD1. J was trimmed by 2 bases and V by 6 bases; bases with no gene match: 1. In germline, CDR1 is MNHEY, CDR2 SVGAGI. The CDR3 contains 12 residues. In DNA form, the CDR3 reads TGTGCCAGCAGAGGGACAGCCTACGAGCAGTACTTC. This translates into CASRGTAYEQYF.

V and J are TRBV7-8 and TRBJ1-2, with D uncertain. The CDR3 has 14 residues. Germline V CDR1 and CDR2: SGHVS, FQNEAQ. Trimming cost V 3 bases and J 8 bases, with 16 bases left between them. This CDR3 is CASSFRSQEVGYTF. The CDR3 bases are TGTGCCAGCAGCTTCCGTTCGCAGGAGGTGGGCTACACCTTC.

The chain links TRBV5-6 to TRBJ1-4; no firm D call. The CDR3 runs to 15 residues. The V and J ends lost 3 bases and 7 bases respectively, with 16 bases between them. Germline V gene sequence: CDR1 SGHDT, CDR2 YYEEEE. In DNA form, the CDR3 reads TGTGCCAGCAGCTCCGGAGGCGGGTGGAGTGAAAAACTGTTTTTT. This encodes CASSSGGGWSEKLFF.

This chain joins TRBV9 and TRBJ1-2, with TRBD1 identical over 9 bases. Trimming removed 3 bases from V and 8 bases from J; junction bases left unmatched: 5. Germline V gene sequence: CDR1 SGDLS, CDR2 YYNGEE. The CDR3 is made up of 13 amino acids. The CDR3 region is CASSGGQGEGYTF. The CDR3 bases are TGTGCCAGCAGCGGGGGACAGGGCGAGGGCTACACCTTC.

This chain links TRBV5-1 with TRBJ2-7; TRBD1 matches 9 bases. With 4 bases clipped from V and 6 bases from J, the junction kept 8 bases outside the gene matches. There are 14 residues in the CDR3. Germline CDR1 is SGHRS and CDR2 is YFSETQ. The CDR3 region has the DNA TGCGCCAGCAGCCTAGGACAGGGGCGTGTCGAGCAGTACTTC. Residues: CASSLGQGRVEQYF. Full variable domain (missing parts from reference TRBV5-1 and TRBJ2-7): KAGVTQTPRYLIKTRGQQVTLSCSPISGHRSVSWYQQTPGQGLQFLFEYFSETQRNKGNFPGRFSGRQFSNSRSEMNVSTLELGDSALYLCASSLGQGRVEQYFGPGTRLTVT.

This chain joins TRBV27 and TRBJ2-1; a weak D match, TRBD1 (5 bases). The CDR3 runs 13 residues. Trimming pared 5 bases from V and 5 bases from J, leaving 10 bases between. CDR1 and CDR2 (germline): MNHEY, SMNVEV (reference sequence). The CDR3 loop reads CASSQGPDNEQFF. CDR3 sequence (DNA): TGTGCCAGCAGTCAGGGCCCCGACAATGAGCAGTTCTTC.

The chain couples TRBV2 to TRBJ1-6; TRBD1 agrees at 9 bases. CDR3 size: 14 residues. Germline assignment: CDR1 SNHLY and CDR2 FYNNEI. V was pared by 7 bases and J by 8 bases, with 6 bases of the junction left unmatched. CDR3 sequence reads: CASNPRDRDSPLHF. In nucleotides, the CDR3 is TGTGCCAGCAATCCCAGGGACAGGGATTCACCCCTCCACTTT.

The V gene is TRBV19, the J gene TRBJ1-3; no firm D call. The CDR3 covers 14 residues. The germline V gene has CDR1 LNHDA and CDR2 SQIVND (reference sequence). V was shortened by 8 bases and J by 0 bases, with 11 bases between the two germline ends. The CDR3 DNA follows: TGTGCCAGTGGATATGGCCTCTCTGGAAACACCATATATTTT. Translated: CASGYGLSGNTIYF.

This rearrangement joins TRBV27 to TRBJ2-3; TRBD2 might be the D (6 bases). Per germline, CDR1 MNHEY and CDR2 SMNVEV (reference sequence). This CDR3 region has 14 residues. V lost 5 bases, J lost 6 bases, and 15 bases lay in between. CDR3 sequence (DNA): TGTGCCAGCAGTGCAAGGGTACGGGGGGATACGCAGTATTTT. This sequence encodes CASSARVRGDTQYF.

The chain employs TRBV14 and TRBJ2-3; no clear D. This CDR3 comprises 13 residues. Germline lookup yields CDR1 SGHDN and CDR2 FVKESK. V was pared by 2 bases and J by 4 bases, with 7 bases between. The CDR3 is CASSQPGADTQYF. The CDR3 coding sequence is TGTGCCAGCAGCCAACCGGGCGCAGATACGCAGTATTTT.

The rearrangement uses TRBV7-2 and TRBJ1-3; D gene ambiguous. Germline V gene lookup returns CDR1 SGHTA and CDR2 FQGNSA. Trimming took off 1 base at V and 0 bases at J, with 7 bases between the two ends. This CDR3 region has 15 residues. This CDR3 is CASSLVASSGNTIYF. The CDR3 region has the DNA TGTGCCAGCAGCTTAGTGGCCAGCTCTGGAAACACCATATATTTT. Supplemented by reference TRBV7-2 and TRBJ1-3, the full variable domain reads GAGVSQSPSNKVTEKGKDVELRCDPISGHTALYWYRQSLGQGLEFLIYFQGNSAPDKSGLPSDRFSAERTGGSVSTLTIQRTQQEDSAVYLCASSLVASSGNTIYFGEGSWLTVV.

The chain couples TRBV7-8 to TRBJ1-1; D not certain. With 1 base removed from V and 4 bases from J, the gap between germline ends came to 10 bases. Looked up from germline, CDR1 is SGHVS and CDR2 is FQNEAQ. This CDR3 is built from 14 residues. The CDR3 protein is CASSLGARGTEAFF. The DNA for the CDR3 is TGTGCCAGCAGCTTAGGAGCACGCGGCACTGAAGCTTTCTTT.

V is TRBV28 and J is TRBJ1-5; 12 nucleotides align to TRBD1. This CDR3 contains 16 residues. Per the germline V gene, CDR1 is MDHEN and CDR2 is SYDVKM. V shed 6 bases, J shed 4 bases, and the junction held 7 bases outside the gene matches. DNA of the CDR3: TGTGCCAGCAGCCCCGGGGACAGGGGGCGGAATCAGCCCCAGCATTTT. Protein sequence: CASSPGDRGRNQPQHF.

The chain carries TRBV5-6 and TRBJ2-1; no firm D call. The CDR3 extends over 12 amino acids. Germline CDR1 reads SGHDT; CDR2 reads YYEEEE. With 1 base removed from V and 12 bases from J, the gap between germline ends came to 11 bases. The CDR3 region is CASSLYGSGQFF. Written as DNA, the CDR3 is TGTGCCAGCAGCTTGTACGGGTCTGGGCAGTTCTTC.

This clone appeared a single time. The J gene is TRBJ1-4, the V gene TRBV27, with TRBD1 as a possible D gene (5 bases). CDR3 size: 15 residues. Trimming took off 5 bases at V and 0 bases at J, with 10 bases between the two ends. The germline V gene has CDR1 MNHEY and CDR2 SMNVEV (reference sequence). The chain's CDR3 is CASSALGATNEKLFF. The CDR3 nucleotides are TGTGCCAGCAGTGCCCTGGGGGCAACTAATGAAAAACTGTTTTTT.

The chain couples TRBV3-1 (or the pseudogene TRBV3-2) to TRBJ2-2; 7 positions match TRBD2. CDR1 LGHDT and CDR2 YNNKEL come from the germline V gene (reference sequence). V was clipped by 6 bases and J by 1 base; unmatched bases: 8. This CDR3 contains 16 residues. This CDR3 is CASRRAGRENTGELFF. The CDR3 coding sequence is TGTGCCAGCAGGCGGGCTGGGAGGGAGAACACCGGGGAGCTGTTTTTT.

The V gene is TRBV29-1, the J gene TRBJ1-2, with D perhaps TRBD1 (5 bases). V was clipped by 4 bases and J by 7 bases, with 13 bases between them. The CDR3 is 12 amino acids. Looked up from germline, CDR1 is SQVTM and CDR2 is ANQGSEA. Here the CDR3 reads CSVGGPLIGYTF. The CDR3 nucleotides read TGCAGCGTTGGGGGACCCCTTATTGGCTACACCTTC.

This chain joins TRBV5-4 and TRBJ1-1, with D maybe TRBD1 (6 bases). Per germline, CDR1 SGHNT and CDR2 YYREEE (reference sequence). V was clipped by 4 bases and J by 1 base, with 8 bases between them. This CDR3 is built from 13 residues. The CDR3 spells CASSVDRNTEAFF. CDR3 DNA sequence: TGTGCCAGCAGCGTGGACAGGAACACTGAAGCTTTCTTT.

The chain couples TRBV6-5 to TRBJ2-7; a weak D match, TRBD1 (5 bases). V was clipped by 0 bases and J by 3 bases, with 6 bases between them. The CDR3 extends over 13 amino acids. CDR1 MNHEY and CDR2 SVGAGI come from the germline V gene. CDR3 DNA: TGTGCCAGCAGTTACTCAGACAGCTACGAGCAGTACTTC. Protein: CASSYSDSYEQYF.

The rearrangement links TRBV4-2 to TRBJ1-2; a possible D gene is TRBD1 (5 bases). CDR3 size: 14 residues. The V end was cut by 8 bases, the J end by 2 bases, with 15 bases between. The germline gives CDR1 LGHNA, CDR2 YNFKEQ. The CDR3 nucleotides are TGTGCCAGCCGACTATTCGGGGGAAACTATGGCTACACCTTC. Translating gives CASRLFGGNYGYTF.

The chain employs TRBV30 and TRBJ1-2; D ambiguous. Deletions cut 5 bases from V and 4 bases from J, with 14 bases between. Germline V gene sequence: CDR1 GTSNPN, CDR2 SVGIG (reference sequence). The CDR3 loop spans 13 amino acids. This CDR3 reads CAWDINGGYGYTF. The CDR3 DNA reads as TGTGCCTGGGACATTAATGGCGGCTATGGCTACACCTTC.

The chain recombines TRBV12-3 or TRBV12-4 with TRBJ2-3; the D is unclear. V lost 5 bases, J lost 5 bases, and 11 bases lay in between. This CDR3 is 13 amino acids long. The DNA for the CDR3 is TGTGCCAGCAGTCCCCGCCCCCGAGATACGCAGTATTTT. Its protein is CASSPRPRDTQYF.

The chain links TRBV4-1 to TRBJ2-3; D may be TRBD2 (6 bases). The V gene lost 1 base and the J gene lost 1 base, with 9 bases spanning the gap. The germline CDR1 and CDR2 sequences are MGHRA and YSYEKL. CDR3 length: 15 amino acids. The CDR3 bases are TGCGCCAGCAGCCAAGTCCAGCGGGGCACAGATACGCAGTATTTT. Residues: CASSQVQRGTDTQYF.

The chain uses TRBV2 and TRBJ2-7; D possibly corresponds to TRBD2 (6 bases). The CDR3 length is 13 residues. Trimming shortened V by 6 bases and J by 1 base, and 10 bases separated the two germline ends. Germline V gene data show CDR1 as SNHLY and CDR2 as FYNNEI. CDR3 protein: CASRAGPSYEQYF. In DNA form, the CDR3 reads TGTGCCAGCAGGGCGGGGCCATCCTACGAGCAGTACTTC.

The chain is built from TRBV5-1 and TRBJ1-6; 8 bases fit TRBD1. The junction had 9 bases not matched to a gene; V was cut back by 0 bases and J by 7 bases. The CDR3 covers 17 residues. From germline, CDR1 is SGHRS and CDR2 YFSETQ. The CDR3 DNA sequence: TGCGCCAGCAGCTTGGATGCGACAGGGGATCAGAATTCACCCCTCCACTTT. It is translated as CASSLDATGDQNSPLHF.